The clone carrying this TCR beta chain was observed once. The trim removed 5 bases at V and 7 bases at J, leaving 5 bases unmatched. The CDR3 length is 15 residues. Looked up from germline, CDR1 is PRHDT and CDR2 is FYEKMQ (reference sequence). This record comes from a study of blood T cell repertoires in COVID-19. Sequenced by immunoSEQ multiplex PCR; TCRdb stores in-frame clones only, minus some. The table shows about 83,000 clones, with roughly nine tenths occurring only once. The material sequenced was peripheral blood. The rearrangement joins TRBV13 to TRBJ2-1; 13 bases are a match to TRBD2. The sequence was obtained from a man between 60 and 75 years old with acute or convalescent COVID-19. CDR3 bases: TGTGCCAGCAGCACACTAGCGGGGGGGCCGAATGAGCAGTTCTTC. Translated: CASSTLAGGPNEQFF.